This TCR beta chain was profiled in a study of cytomegalovirus exposure and HLA in healthy donors. Study outcomes and limitations: Researchers counted about 150 TCR beta chains as cytomegalovirus-associated. In a later analysis, TCR beta V- and J-gene trimming was associated with a missense DCLRE1C variant. Solely CMV serostatus was available to characterize immune exposure.

The CDR3 runs to 15 residues. After removal of 2 bases from V and 8 bases from J, the junction contained 9 bases not matched to a gene. The germline V gene has CDR1 SGHAT and CDR2 FQNNGV. Comment on this clone: The target antigen is unknown.

It was with 60 Vbeta and 13 Jbeta primers that the PCR ran. Under the authors' procedure: In a later analysis, of tens of millions of unique beta chains, roughly 10 million appeared in at least two donors. Here immunoSEQ multiplex PCR was the method, and the copy in TCRdb shows in-frame clones only, minus some. The V and J calls and the clone size are those of that table, but D and trimming were determined from the DNA. The repertoire includes about 160,000 clones, approximately 80% of them detected once, and around 10% sits in the top ten. The clonotype originates from a man aged 50 to 60 in good health and CMV-seropositive. Sequenced material: PBMCs. The rearrangement joins TRBV11-2 to TRBJ2-4; 7 nucleotides agree with TRBD1. DNA for the CDR3: TGTGCCAGCAGCTTATTCTTCGCAGGGGGAGACATTCAGTACTTC. Translated, it gives CASSLFFAGGDIQYF.